This T cell receptor beta chain was sequenced in a study of CD4 T cells in relation to SARS-CoV-2 and coronaviruses. Across the whole study: After nine to eleven days of antigen culture, PBMC TCR beta CDR3s were sequenced. The study's findings and limits: Crossreactivity was assessed only for spike protein, not other viral proteins.

Some clones are missing from TCRdb's copy, which holds only in-frame ones; the method was immunoSEQ multiplex PCR. The sample yields roughly 43,000 clones, about 80% seen once. Between the trimmed V and J ends, which lost 6 bases and 7 bases, there was a span of 12 bases. The CDR3 covers 12 residues. With regard to this clone: Its antigen remains unknown.

The chain has TRBV12-3 or TRBV12-4 and TRBJ1-2; D unclear. The sequence was obtained from an adult with COVID-19. The sequencing sample was made of naive CD4+ T cells from PBMCs, cultured in vitro. Subset denoted: naive CD4+ T cells isolated by negative enrichment. This CDR3 reads CASRTPGSGYTF. The DNA of the CDR3 is TGTGCCAGCAGAACCCCTGGTTCTGGCTACACCTTC.